This T cell receptor (beta chain) was sequenced for a study of cytomegalovirus exposure and HLA in healthy donors. The study, taken as a whole, reports: Fewer N-insertions than the roughly 670-donor mean were reportedly shown by an Asian-associated ancestry cluster in a later analysis. The authors excluded some V segments, including TRBV6-2 and TRBV6-3, as indistinguishable.

To note about this clone: Its antigen remains unknown. The junction and the germline gene differ at one end; a read error may be behind it.

A multiplex PCR was run with 60 Vbeta primers and 13 Jbeta primers. Only in-frame clones appear in the TCRdb table, and some are missing; sequencing was by immunoSEQ multiplex PCR. The data show tens of thousands of clones, roughly 79% seen once. The germline V gene encodes CDR1 SGHTA and CDR2 FQGNSA. The length of the CDR3 is 15 residues. This chain uses TRBV7-2 with TRBJ2-3; 11 positions match TRBD1. The sequencing input was PBMCs. This receptor was taken from a male donor in good health and CMV-seropositive. CDR3 loop: CASTLDGTGGDTQYF. The CDR3 DNA reads as TGTGCCAGCACCTTAGATGGGACAGGGGGAGATACGCAGTATTTT.